The 12 T cell receptor beta chains below come from one sample, sequenced in a study of response to subunit inactivated influenza vaccine. TCRdb re-derived calls from the RT-PCR reads in MiXCR, one entry per CDR3 protein. The sample records roughly 500,000 distinct CDR3 sequences, about 17% being singletons. This specimen consisted of CD4+ T cells sorted from PBMCs, obtained around 25 months after vaccination. The receptor source for this set is a man between 50 and 69 years old who received an inactivated influenza vaccine.

The chain couples TRBV7-6 to TRBJ2-1, with D perhaps matching TRBD2 (6 bases). Germline assignment: CDR1 SGHVS and CDR2 FNYEAQ. This CDR3 is 17 amino acids long. V lost 1 base and J 6 bases, leaving 19 bases between the germline ends. The CDR3 region has the DNA TGTGCCAGCAGCTTAGTATCTGGCGGGCGGGATCGCAATGAGCAGTTCTTC. Protein: CASSLVSGGRDRNEQFF.

The chain carries TRBV28 and TRBJ2-7; the match to TRBD1 covers 8 bases. The germline V gene encodes CDR1 MDHEN and CDR2 SYDVKM. Unmatched junction bases numbered 9, after V lost 5 bases and J lost 3 bases. CDR3 length equals 15 residues. CDR3 DNA sequence: TGTGCCAGCAGTGGAACCGGGACAGGAAGCTACGAGCAGTACTTC. This encodes CASSGTGTGSYEQYF.

V usage is TRBV6-2 or TRBV6-3 and J usage is TRBJ2-1, with 9 bases identical to TRBD2. Germline values: CDR1 MNHEY, CDR2 SVGEGT. The V and J ends lost 6 bases and 5 bases, in that order; junction bases with no gene match: 5. The CDR3 runs to 14 residues. DNA for the CDR3: TGTGCCAGCAGGAGCGGGGGGCAAGACAATGAGCAGTTCTTC. Amino acid sequence: CASRSGGQDNEQFF.

This chain links TRBV7-2 with TRBJ2-2; D may be TRBD1 or TRBD2 (5 bases each). V lost 5 bases to trimming and J lost 3 bases, with 19 bases between them. Germline CDR1 is SGHTA and CDR2 is FQGNSA. The CDR3 consists of 17 residues. The CDR3 sequence: CASSPPWGMRYTGELFF. The CDR3 nucleotides are TGTGCCAGCAGCCCGCCTTGGGGGATGCGATACACCGGGGAGCTGTTTTTT.

This clonotype was observed at least ten times. The J gene is TRBJ1-1, the V gene TRBV7-9; 7 bases are a match to TRBD1. The CDR3 contains 12 residues. Germline-derived CDR1 and CDR2 are SEHNR and FQNEAQ (reference sequence). Unmatched junction bases numbered 4, after V lost 4 bases and J lost 8 bases. The CDR3 loop is CASSSARGEAFF. Written as DNA, the CDR3 is TGTGCCAGCAGCTCCGCCAGGGGGGAAGCTTTCTTT.

The chain couples TRBV15 to TRBJ2-6; D remains ambiguous. CDR1 is LNHNV and CDR2 is YYDKDF in the germline V gene (reference sequence). This CDR3 has 16 residues. Trimming took off 0 bases at V and 2 bases at J, with 8 bases between the two ends. The CDR3 reads CATSRDLVAGANVLTF. The DNA for the CDR3 is TGTGCCACCAGCAGAGATCTGGTGGCTGGGGCCAACGTCCTGACTTTC. The variable domain in full, completed from reference TRBV15 and TRBJ2-6, reads DAMVIQNPRYQVTQFGKPVTLSCSQTLNHNVMYWYQQKSSQAPKLLFHYYDKDFNNEADTPDNFQSRRPNTSFCFLDIRSPGLGDTAMYLCATSRDLVAGANVLTFGAGSRLTVL.

V and J are TRBV5-1 and TRBJ2-5; D unresolved. The CDR3 is 14 residues long. Trimming stripped 0 bases from V and 1 base from J, with 7 bases between. CDR1 and CDR2 (germline): SGHRS, YFSETQ. The CDR3 region has the DNA TGCGCCAGCAGCTTGGCCCAATTCCAAGAGACCCAGTACTTC. Residues: CASSLAQFQETQYF.

The chain carries TRBV6-4 and TRBJ2-3; D gene unclear. Germline values: CDR1 MRHNA, CDR2 SNTAGT. The CDR3 is 13 amino acids. V lost 3 bases and J lost 0, with 4 bases in between. CDR3 in DNA: TGTGCCAGCAGTGAACAGAGCACAGATACGCAGTATTTT. Translating it yields CASSEQSTDTQYF.

This clonotype was detected many times. This sequence joins TRBV18 and TRBJ1-1, with D maybe TRBD1 (5 bases). The CDR3 runs to 14 residues. CDR1 KGHSH and CDR2 LQKENI come from the germline V gene. V was cut by 3 bases and J by 6 bases, with 14 bases left in between. As DNA, the CDR3 is TGTGCCAGCTCACCTGGGACGGGGAGCTCTGAAGCTTTCTTT. Its protein product is CASSPGTGSSEAFF.

Written as DNA, the CDR3 is TGTGCCAGGGTCGTCCTGGTGCAAGGCACAGATACGCAGTATTTT. Its protein is CARVVLVQGTDTQYF. This chain joins TRBV27 and TRBJ2-3; D is undetermined. Trimming took off 9 bases at V and 1 base at J, with 17 bases between the two ends. The length of the CDR3 is 15 residues. The germline gives CDR1 MNHEY, CDR2 SMNVEV (reference sequence).

The chain combines TRBV19 with TRBJ1-2, with TRBD1 matching over 9 bases. This CDR3 contains 12 residues. The germline V gene encodes CDR1 LNHDA and CDR2 SQIVND (reference sequence). CDR3 loop: CPGTGKIYGYTF. CDR3 nucleotide sequence: TGTCCCGGGACAGGGAAGATCTATGGCTACACCTTC.

The chain recombines TRBV20-1 with TRBJ2-2; TRBD2 matches 13 bases. Trimming at V came to 1 base and at J to 5 bases, leaving 7 bases not matched to a gene. This CDR3 region has 17 residues. CDR1 and CDR2 (germline): DFQATT, SNEGSKA (reference sequence). The CDR3: CSARAGLAGRETGELFF. CDR3 coding DNA: TGCAGTGCTAGAGCGGGACTAGCGGGACGGGAAACCGGGGAGCTGTTTTTT.